The source of this T cell receptor (beta chain) is a study of blood T cell repertoires in COVID-19. Study details: Nucleic acid was either cDNA or gDNA, and it came from T cells, B-cell-depleted T cells, or PBMCs.

Sequenced by immunoSEQ multiplex PCR; TCRdb stores in-frame clones only, minus some. The repertoire holds some 120,000 clones, with 70% to 85% as singletons. The specimen was peripheral blood. The sequence derives from a man in his 70s with active or convalescent COVID-19.

The CDR3 is CARSFRQGGEKLFF. The CDR3 DNA reads TGTGCCAGAAGCTTTCGACAGGGAGGTGAAAAACTGTTTTTT. The genes are TRBV5-3 and TRBJ1-4, with 7 bases lining up with TRBD1. Being an ORF, TRBV5-3 has a function that is uncertain. The CDR3 length is 14 residues. J was trimmed by 7 bases and V by 2 bases; bases with no gene match: 5.